Listed below are T cell receptor beta chains from one sample, sequenced in a study of glioma-infiltrating T cells. TCRdb fed the multiplex PCR reads into MiXCR, producing one record per CDR3 protein. Of about 140,000 distinct CDR3 sequences listed, about 39% were seen once; the top ten hold more than 15%. Input material: glioma tissue, nonneoplastic brain tissue, or PBMCs (not recorded which). The receptors come from a human donor with low-grade glioma or glioblastoma, undergoing nonglioma brain surgery, or in good health (not recorded which). CDR3s include the opening cysteine and the closing phenylalanine or tryptophan. The order of the fields is clone size, J gene, V gene, D gene, CDR3 protein, CDR3 DNA. A D gene is named only where the DNA matches it firmly. The size of a clone is reported for some rows only, either as once, few or many, or as a class for expanded clones.

>few|TRBJ2-5|TRBV6-1|.
CASSLSSGFGKETQYF
TGTGCCAGCAGCCTTTCCTCGGGCTTCGGAAAAGAGACCCAGTACTTC
>.|TRBJ1-1|TRBV20-1|.
CSASIGGGTEAFF
TGCAGTGCCAGCATTGGGGGTGGCACTGAAGCTTTCTTT
>.|TRBJ1-2|TRBV7-8|.
CASSLNVDRGDGYTF
TGTGCCAGCAGCTTAAACGTTGATAGGGGAGACGGCTACACCTTC
>.|TRBJ2-1|TRBV27|.
CASSLSPWVGEQFF
TGTGCCAGCAGTTTATCGCCCTGGGTAGGTGAGCAGTTCTTC
>.|TRBJ1-1|TRBV11-1|.
CASSFALNKNTEAFF
TGTGCCAGCAGCTTTGCCCTCAACAAGAACACTGAAGCTTTCTTT
>.|TRBJ2-3|TRBV4-2|TRBD1
CAGSQVFYRGKTDTQYF
TGTGCCGGCAGCCAAGTTTTCTACAGGGGTAAGACAGATACGCAGTATTTT
>many|TRBJ1-1|TRBV7-9|.
CASSLVNTEAFF
TGTGCCAGCAGTTTGGTGAACACTGAAGCTTTCTTT
>.|TRBJ1-1|TRBV19|.
CASSHLAGAMNTEAFF
TGTGCCAGTTCCCACTTGGCAGGGGCGATGAACACTGAAGCTTTCTTT
>.|TRBJ2-1|TRBV14|.
CASSQARYNEQSF
TGTGCCAGCAGCCAAGCCCGTTACAATGAGCAGTCCTTC
>.|TRBJ1-1|TRBV5-1|TRBD1
CASSPRTGSNTEAFF
TGCGCCAGCAGCCCTAGGACAGGGTCAAACACTGAAGCTTTCTTT
>few|TRBJ2-7|TRBV28|TRBD1
CASSLTGGYEQYF
TGTGCCAGCAGCCTGACAGGGGGTTACGAGCAGTACTTC
>few|TRBJ1-1|TRBV2|.
CASSATGKTEAFF
TGTGCCAGCAGCGCTACAGGGAAAACTGAAGCTTTCTTT
>.|TRBJ1-5|TRBV4-1|.
CASSQEGAGFSGGQPQHF
TGCGCCAGCAGCCAAGAAGGGGCAGGTTTTAGCGGGGGCCAGCCCCAGCATTTC
>many|TRBJ1-5|TRBV6-1|TRBD1
CASSETGDSRPQHF
TGTGCCAGCAGTGAAACAGGGGACTCCCGGCCCCAGCATTTT
>.|TRBJ1-4|TRBV28|.
CASSYRLGKLFF
TGTGCCAGCAGTTACCGACTGGGAAAACTGTTTTTT
>few|TRBJ2-4|TRBV18|.
CASSPDRNIQYF
TGTGCCAGCTCACCTGACCGCAACATTCAGTACTTC
>.|TRBJ2-3|TRBV6-4|.
CASSVTGSDTQYF
TGTGCCAGCAGTGTGACAGGATCAGATACGCAGTATTTT
>.|TRBJ1-1|TRBV6-5|.
CASSTYRIMNTEAFF
TGCGCCAGCAGCACGTACAGGATCATGAACACTGAAGCTTTCTTT
>.|TRBJ1-2|TRBV5-4|TRBD1
CASSPPGTAYYGYTF
TGTGCCAGCAGCCCCCCAGGGACAGCTTACTATGGCTACACCTTC
>.|TRBJ1-2|TRBV18|.
CASSPPSTVNYGYTF
TGTGCCAGCTCACCACCGTCAACGGTTAACTATGGCTACACCTTC
>few|TRBJ2-3|TRBV29-1|.
CSVVDGVTSTDTQYF
TGCAGCGTTGTAGACGGAGTAACTAGCACAGATACGCAGTATTTT
>few|TRBJ1-1|TRBV29-1|.
CSAASTEAFF
TGCAGCGCAGCATCCACTGAAGCTTTCTTT
>.|TRBJ2-7|TRBV7-9|.
CASSLKGRSEQYF
TGTGCCAGCAGCTTAAAAGGTCGAAGCGAGCAGTACTTC
>.|TRBJ2-7|TRBV20-1|.
CSANPTGTYEQYF
TGCAGTGCCAACCCAACAGGTACCTACGAGCAGTACTTC
>.|TRBJ1-6|TRBV12-3/TRBV12-4|TRBD1
CASSTRTGSPLHF
TGTGCCAGCAGTACCCGGACAGGTTCACCCCTCCACTTT
>few|TRBJ2-1|TRBV20-1|TRBD2
CSARGGAGADEQFF
TGCAGTGCTAGAGGCGGAGCGGGAGCGGATGAGCAGTTCTTC
>.|TRBJ2-1|TRBV6-2/TRBV6-3|.
CASTKYNERFF
TGTGCCAGCACTAAGTACAATGAGCGGTTCTTC
>many|TRBJ2-1|TRBV6-1|.
CASSWTTYNEQFF
TGTGCCAGCAGTTGGACAACCTACAATGAGCAGTTCTTC
>.|TRBJ2-1|TRBV7-2|.
CASSLSTGRGNEQFF
TGTGCCAGCAGCTTATCGACAGGCCGTGGCAATGAGCAGTTCTTC
>.|TRBJ1-5|TRBV7-2|.
CASDPADGSNQPQHF
TGTGCCAGCGACCCAGCCGACGGGAGCAATCAGCCCCAGCATTTT
>few|TRBJ2-1|TRBV6-1|.
CASSEAGGTGNEQFF
TGTGCCAGCAGTGAAGCTGGGGGGACTGGGAATGAGCAGTTCTTC
>.|TRBJ1-5|TRBV19|TRBD1
CASRGGQGYSNQPQHF
TGTGCCAGTAGAGGTGGACAGGGCTATAGCAATCAGCCCCAGCATTTT